Below, one TCR beta chain is given with its context. V dropped 0 bases and J dropped 2; count of bases not matched to a gene: 2. The CDR3 is made up of 15 amino acids. The V gene's germline CDR1 is LGHNA and CDR2 YNFKEQ. This entry is derived from a study of OX40 agonist ivuxolimab in advanced cancers. About the research overall: While on treatment, patients had intravenous ivuxolimab at 0.01 to 10 mg/kg every 2 weeks. Of mixed ages from roughly 23 to 85 and averaging roughly 64 years, the group was roughly 83% male. People in dose escalation had one of these cancers: hepatocellular carcinoma, melanoma, renal cell or head and neck cancer.

The method was immunoSEQ multiplex PCR; TCRdb's version includes in-frame clones alone and lacks a portion of them. Here the sample spans more than 65,000 clones, around 89% being singletons. The source material was CD4+ or CD8+ T cells sorted from blood, sampled in a trial of the OX40 agonist ivuxolimab. This clonotype originated in an adult with an advanced solid tumor such as melanoma, head and neck, liver or kidney cancer. The chain combines TRBV4-2 with TRBJ1-2; 8 nucleotides match TRBD1. In DNA form, the CDR3 reads TGTGCCAGCAGCCAAGAGCAGGGGGCCAACTATGGCTACACCTTC. It codes for CASSQEQGANYGYTF.